These 29 T cell receptor beta chains came from one sample sequenced in a study of T cell responses to AZD1222 COVID-19 vaccine listed by TCRdb under 2021. The library was built by means of the immunoSEQ multiplex PCR assay. Here the immuneACCESS table is served through TCRdb, limited to in-frame sequences with V and J called. Missing clones are a known gap in these copies; in checked studies unresolved V genes cover under half, and the rest lacks a known reason. In all, the sample holds some 70,000 clones, and roughly 80% of those were seen once. Of the sample, over 12% is held by the ten largest clones. Read against the paper, the sample's time point label means: about 28 days (+/-7) after the second vaccine dose. The sequences come from peripheral blood, collected 28 days after the second AZD1222 dose. All receptors come from an adult who received the AZD1222 COVID-19 vaccine.

The genes are TRBV15 and TRBJ2-7; D is possibly TRBD1 or TRBD2 (7 bases each). CDR1 is LNHNV and CDR2 is YYDKDF in the germline V gene (reference sequence). CDR3 length equals 22 residues. Trimming took off 1 base at V and 3 bases at J, with 34 bases between the two ends. This chain's CDR3 is CATSRVLLDREGHWHKNYEQYF. The CDR3 nucleotides read TGTGCCACCAGCAGAGTGTTACTCGACAGGGAGGGTCACTGGCATAAAAACTACGAGCAGTACTTC.

This chain uses TRBV11-3 with TRBJ2-3; tentatively, D is TRBD2 (6 bases). Trimming stripped 3 bases from V and 9 bases from J, with 13 bases between. There are 13 residues in the CDR3. Germline V gene data show CDR1 as SGHNT and CDR2 as YENEEA. DNA for the CDR3: TGTGCCAGCAGCTTCGACACGGCGGGAACGCAGTATTTT. It translates to CASSFDTAGTQYF.

This clone was counted a single time. The chain's CDR3 is CSASPLQGGYSPLHF. DNA of the CDR3: TGCAGTGCTAGTCCACTACAGGGGGGATATTCACCCCTCCACTTT. V gene TRBV20-1 combines with J gene TRBJ1-6; 8 positions match TRBD1. With 3 bases clipped from V and 8 bases from J, the junction kept 9 bases outside the gene matches. Germline V gene data show CDR1 as DFQATT and CDR2 as SNEGSKA (reference sequence). There are 15 residues in the CDR3.

The chain couples TRBV11-2 to TRBJ2-6; D not certain. The length of the CDR3 is 15 residues. Germline-derived CDR1 and CDR2 are SGHAT and FQNNGV. Trimming cost V 0 bases and J 2 bases, with 5 bases left between them. The CDR3 region has the DNA TGTGCCAGCAGCTTAGAGCCAGCTGGGGCCAACGTCCTGACTTTC. Translated: CASSLEPAGANVLTF.

The chain carries TRBV28 and TRBJ1-1; D is undetermined. The CDR3 extends over 17 amino acids. The V end lost 4 bases, the J end lost 0 bases, and 18 bases lay between the germline ends. In germline, CDR1 is MDHEN, CDR2 SYDVKM. The chain's CDR3 is CASSSNFGRQVNTEAFF. DNA for the CDR3: TGTGCCAGCAGTTCAAACTTCGGGCGGCAGGTGAACACTGAAGCTTTCTTT.

V usage is TRBV19 and J usage is TRBJ2-7; D could derive from TRBD1 or TRBD2 (6 bases each). CDR3 length equals 15 residues. The V gene lost 3 bases and the J gene lost 2 bases, with 14 bases spanning the gap. CDR1 is LNHDA and CDR2 is SQIVND in the germline V gene (reference sequence). The CDR3 spells CASSIKGGPTYEQYF. The CDR3 DNA sequence: TGTGCCAGTAGTATTAAGGGGGGCCCTACCTACGAGCAGTACTTC.

This chain links TRBV2 with TRBJ1-6, with TRBD1 identical over 7 bases. CDR3 length equals 15 residues. Germline CDR1 reads SNHLY; CDR2 reads FYNNEI. The trim removed 3 bases at V and 6 bases at J, leaving 5 bases unmatched. CDR3 nucleotides: TGTGCCAGCAGTGACAGGGGGGTTGGTAATTCACCCCTCCACTTT. This sequence encodes CASSDRGVGNSPLHF.

This clone was picked up many times. For the CDR3, the DNA is TGTGCCAACAAACCCGGGGGAAGTGGCTATGGCTACACCTTC. Protein sequence: CANKPGGSGYGYTF. The genes are TRBV6-5 and TRBJ1-2; D may be TRBD1 (5 bases). V lost 10 bases to trimming and J lost 4 bases, with 19 bases between them. This CDR3 is built from 14 residues. Per the germline V gene, CDR1 is MNHEY and CDR2 is SVGAGI.

This sequence joins TRBV29-1 and TRBJ1-5, with D possibly TRBD1 on 5 matching bases. Trimming took off 7 bases at V and 5 bases at J, with 12 bases between the two ends. Germline V CDR1 and CDR2: SQVTM, ANQGSEA. The CDR3 loop spans 12 amino acids. The CDR3 loop reads CSARDGDQPQHF. The CDR3 nucleotides read TGCAGCGCCCGGGACGGCGATCAGCCCCAGCATTTT.

As for this clone: The same CDR3 is also encoded by other DNA sequences in this sample. The chain uses TRBV5-1 and TRBJ2-5, with D possibly matching TRBD1 (5 bases). In germline, CDR1 is SGHRS, CDR2 YFSETQ. Trimming removed 1 base at V and 1 base at J, with 5 bases between. This CDR3 is 13 amino acids long. The CDR3 protein is CASSLQGQETQYF. Written as DNA, the CDR3 is TGCGCCAGCAGCTTGCAGGGCCAAGAGACCCAGTACTTC.

This clone turned up a few times. This chain connects TRBV2 to TRBJ1-1, with D tentatively TRBD1 (5 bases). This CDR3 contains 11 residues. Germline assignment: CDR1 SNHLY and CDR2 FYNNEI. The V end was cut by 6 bases, the J end by 11 bases, with 13 bases between. The CDR3 reads CASRLGPLAFF. In DNA, the CDR3 is TGTGCCAGCAGGTTGGGACCTCTGGCTTTCTTT.

The chain employs TRBV30 and TRBJ2-7; TRBD2 aligns across 8 bases. The CDR3 has 14 amino acids. Germline V gives CDR1 GTSNPN, CDR2 SVGIG (reference sequence). Unmatched junction bases numbered 11, after V lost 7 bases and J lost 3 bases. The CDR3 DNA follows: TGTGCCTTAAAGCGGGGGACGATCCTCTACGAGCAGTACTTC. As protein: CALKRGTILYEQYF.

This CDR3 is CASSLTGGDDEQFF. CDR3 sequence (DNA): TGTGCCAGCAGCTTAACCGGGGGTGACGATGAGCAGTTCTTC. V and J are TRBV11-2 and TRBJ2-1; D possibly corresponds to TRBD2 (6 bases). Germline V gives CDR1 SGHAT, CDR2 FQNNGV. This CDR3 contains 14 residues. Trimming cost V 2 bases and J 8 bases, with 13 bases left between them.

The chain links TRBV4-2 to TRBJ2-5; D unresolved. The V end lost 0 bases, the J end lost 5 bases, and 7 bases lay between the germline ends. The V gene's germline CDR1 is LGHNA and CDR2 YNFKEQ. The CDR3 is 13 residues long. DNA for the CDR3: TGTGCCAGCAGCCAAGAGAGGCTCGAGACCCAGTACTTC. Residues: CASSQERLETQYF.

The rearrangement joins TRBV5-5 to TRBJ1-6; D unresolved. Trimming shortened V by 5 bases and J by 4 bases, and 13 bases separated the two germline ends. The CDR3 totals 15 residues. Germline V gene data show CDR1 as SGHKS and CDR2 as YYEKEE (reference sequence). The CDR3 protein is CASSFRQVYNSPLHF. The CDR3 DNA reads TGTGCCAGCAGTTTCAGACAAGTATATAATTCACCCCTCCACTTT.

This clone appeared a single time. The chain is built from TRBV18 and TRBJ2-6; D is undetermined. The V gene's germline CDR1 is KGHSH and CDR2 LQKENI. The CDR3 sequence is 14 residues long. Trimming left V 6 bases short and J 0 bases short, with 6 bases between. CDR3 coding DNA: TGTGCCAGCTCGCCGTTCTCTGGGGCCAACGTCCTGACTTTC. Amino acid sequence: CASSPFSGANVLTF.

The chain combines TRBV4-3 with TRBJ2-1; 7 bases are shared with TRBD1. The CDR3 has 17 residues. V lost 3 bases to trimming and J lost 7 bases; unmatched junction nucleotides: 15. Per the germline V gene, CDR1 is LGHNA and CDR2 is YSLEER. The CDR3 spells CASSQSPRAGGRNEQFF. CDR3 coding DNA: TGCGCCAGCAGCCAGTCCCCCCGGGCAGGGGGAAGAAATGAGCAGTTCTTC.

J is TRBJ1-3 and V is TRBV6-1; no clear D. Trimming took 2 bases from V and 4 from J, leaving 12 bases between them. The length of the CDR3 is 15 residues. Germline V gene data show CDR1 as MNHNS and CDR2 as SASEGT. The CDR3 region is CASSETLLSGNTIYF. CDR3 bases: TGTGCCAGCAGTGAAACCCTCTTGTCCGGAAACACCATATATTTT.

The chain recombines TRBV13 with TRBJ2-7, with a possible D match to TRBD1 (6 bases). CDR3 length: 14 amino acids. Trimming left V 5 bases short and J 0 bases short, with 11 bases between. Germline CDR1 is PRHDT and CDR2 is FYEKMQ (reference sequence). As DNA, the CDR3 is TGTGCCAGCAGCACCTTAGGGGGCTCCTACGAGCAGTACTTC. Residues: CASSTLGGSYEQYF.

The chain links TRBV11-2 to TRBJ2-5, with D perhaps TRBD2 (6 bases). V lost 3 bases and J 2 bases, leaving 7 bases between the germline ends. CDR3 length: 13 amino acids. Germline V gene lookup returns CDR1 SGHAT and CDR2 FQNNGV. In nucleotides, the CDR3 is TGTGCCAGCAGCTTTGGGACTCAAGAGACCCAGTACTTC. Protein sequence: CASSFGTQETQYF.

The chain uses TRBV5-1 and TRBJ2-5; TRBD2 matches at 8 bases. The CDR3 runs 16 residues. Per the germline V gene, CDR1 is SGHRS and CDR2 is YFSETQ. Unmatched junction bases numbered 15, after V lost 7 bases and J lost 4 bases. The CDR3 loop reads CASSPRVRGASETQYF. CDR3 DNA sequence: TGCGCCAGCTCTCCAAGAGTGCGGGGGGCGTCAGAGACCCAGTACTTC.

This clone has just one count. The chain couples TRBV25-1 to TRBJ1-2; perhaps TRBD1 as D (5 bases). The CDR3 covers 14 residues. From germline, CDR1 is MGHDK and CDR2 SYGVNS. Trimming cost V 2 bases and J 6 bases, with 13 bases left between them. CDR3 in amino acids: CASSELGEANGYTF. In DNA, the CDR3 is TGTGCCAGCAGTGAACTGGGGGAGGCGAATGGCTACACCTTC.

The chain links TRBV7-3 to TRBJ2-2, with D possibly matching TRBD2 (7 bases). With 4 bases removed from V and 3 bases from J, the gap between germline ends came to 18 bases. CDR3 length equals 17 residues. Germline values: CDR1 SGHTA, CDR2 FQGTGA. The CDR3: CASSSLTLRGHTGELFF. Here the CDR3 DNA reads TGTGCCAGCAGCTCCCTGACTTTGCGGGGGCACACCGGGGAGCTGTTTTTT.

This rearrangement joins TRBV27 to TRBJ2-5, with D maybe TRBD1 (5 bases). This CDR3 has 14 residues. Germline CDR1 reads MNHEY; CDR2 reads SMNVEV (reference sequence). The V gene lost 8 bases and the J gene lost 5 bases, with 18 bases spanning the gap. Here the CDR3 reads CASRPDSGRETQYF. CDR3 bases: TGTGCCAGCCGACCCGATTCAGGGCGGGAGACCCAGTACTTC.

This rearrangement joins TRBV5-4 to TRBJ1-3; D uncertain. Germline V gene data show CDR1 as SGHNT and CDR2 as YYREEE (reference sequence). Trimming removed 0 bases from V and 0 bases from J, with 13 bases in between. CDR3 length equals 17 residues. CDR3 in DNA: TGTGCCAGCAGCTTGGGCGGGCCTCGGAACTCTGGAAACACCATATATTTT. Protein sequence: CASSLGGPRNSGNTIYF.

J is TRBJ1-1 and V is TRBV27; TRBD1 matches 7 bases. This CDR3 is built from 15 residues. The trim removed 4 bases at V and 0 bases at J, leaving 5 bases unmatched. Looked up from germline, CDR1 is MNHEY and CDR2 is SMNVEV (reference sequence). The CDR3 region has the DNA TGTGCCAGCAGTTGGGGGACAGCATTGAACACTGAAGCTTTCTTT. Translating it yields CASSWGTALNTEAFF.

The V call is TRBV25-1, the J call TRBJ1-6; 8 nucleotides align to TRBD1. Germline assignment: CDR1 MGHDK and CDR2 SYGVNS. The junction had 8 bases not matched to a gene; V was cut back by 4 bases and J by 6 bases. The CDR3 extends over 16 amino acids. Here the CDR3 DNA reads TGTGCCAGCAGTGCGACAGGGGCGTACCCTAATTCACCCCTCCACTTT. Its protein product is CASSATGAYPNSPLHF.

This chain joins TRBV19 and TRBJ2-3, with a weak D call TRBD1 (5 bases). V lost 4 bases and J lost 3, with 8 bases in between. CDR1 LNHDA and CDR2 SQIVND come from the germline V gene (reference sequence). CDR3 length: 13 amino acids. The CDR3 nucleotides are TGTGCCAGTAGTACAAGGACAACAGATACGCAGTATTTT. Translation gives CASSTRTTDTQYF.

The chain uses TRBV5-4 and TRBJ2-1; 7 bases fit TRBD1. The CDR3 sequence is 14 residues long. J was trimmed by 5 bases and V by 5 bases; bases with no gene match: 7. The V gene's germline CDR1 is SGHNT and CDR2 YYREEE (reference sequence). CDR3 residues: CASRRTGRDNEQFF. The CDR3, as DNA: TGTGCCAGCAGAAGGACAGGACGGGACAATGAGCAGTTCTTC.